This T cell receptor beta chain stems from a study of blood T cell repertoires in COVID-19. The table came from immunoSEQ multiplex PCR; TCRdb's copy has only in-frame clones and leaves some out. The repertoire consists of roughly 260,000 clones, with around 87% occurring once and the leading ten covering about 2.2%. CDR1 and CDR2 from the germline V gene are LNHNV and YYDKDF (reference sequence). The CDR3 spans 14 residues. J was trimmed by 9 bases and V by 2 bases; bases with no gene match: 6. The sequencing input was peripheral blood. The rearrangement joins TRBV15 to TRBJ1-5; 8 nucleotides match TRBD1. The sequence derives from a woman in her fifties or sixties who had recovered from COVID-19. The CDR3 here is CATSRPGGRLPQHF. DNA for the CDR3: TGTGCCACCAGCAGACCAGGGGGCCGGCTGCCCCAGCATTTT.